This T cell receptor beta chain was identified during a study of T cell clonotyping in hematopoietic cell transplantation. In regard to this clone: No antigen is known for it.

Profiled with immunoSEQ multiplex PCR; TCRdb holds only in-frame clones, not every one. The sample has 9,000 to 15,000 clones, about 88% seen once. Study-level points and caveats: CD4 and CD8 repertoire contributions could not be separated without sorting. Pathologically expanded recipient clonotypes increased progressively from day 30 to day 180 as diversity fell.

The sequence was obtained from a human donor who either received an allogeneic hematopoietic cell transplant for a myeloid malignancy or was a related donor (not recorded which). Some clones in this sample may be carry-over from other donors' samples. Sequencing was performed on peripheral blood mononuclear cells.

The CDR3 is CAISESGQGVEKLFF. The CDR3 bases are TGTGCCATCAGTGAATCGGGGCAGGGTGTGGAAAAACTGTTTTTT. The V gene is TRBV10-3, the J gene TRBJ1-4; TRBD1 is a possible D gene (5 bases). Between the trimmed V and J ends, which lost 3 bases and 8 bases, there was a span of 16 bases. CDR3 length: 15 amino acids. Germline V gene sequence: CDR1 ENHRY, CDR2 SYGVKD.